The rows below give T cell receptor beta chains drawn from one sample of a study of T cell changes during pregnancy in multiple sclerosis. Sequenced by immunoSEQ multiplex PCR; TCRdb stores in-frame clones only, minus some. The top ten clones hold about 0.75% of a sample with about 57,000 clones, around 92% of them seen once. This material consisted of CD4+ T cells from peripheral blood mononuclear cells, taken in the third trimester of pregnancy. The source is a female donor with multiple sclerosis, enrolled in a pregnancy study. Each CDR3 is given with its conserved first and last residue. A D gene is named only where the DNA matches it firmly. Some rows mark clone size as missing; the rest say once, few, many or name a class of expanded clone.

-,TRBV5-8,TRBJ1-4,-,TGTGCCAGCAGCCCTGCCCCGCTCGGAGGTGTTTTT,CASSPAPLGGVF
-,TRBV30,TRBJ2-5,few,TGTGCCTGGAGTGTACCGGGTCCCGGTGTGACCCAGTACTTC,CAWSVPGPGVTQYF
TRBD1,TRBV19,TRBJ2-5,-,TGTGCCAGTAGTCCTCAGGGGGCGGAGGAGACCCAGTACTTC,CASSPQGAEETQYF
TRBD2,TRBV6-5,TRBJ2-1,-,TGTGCCAGCAGTTTCCCGACTAGCGGAGCATACAATGAGCAGTTCTTC,CASSFPTSGAYNEQFF
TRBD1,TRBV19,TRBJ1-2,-,TGTGCCAGTAGTACCGCGGTCCGTCCGGGACAGGGGCAACTCTATGGCTACACCTTC,CASSTAVRPGQGQLYGYTF
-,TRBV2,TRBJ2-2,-,TGTGCCAGCAGTTCGGGGGTCGGGGAGCTGTTTTTT,CASSSGVGELFF
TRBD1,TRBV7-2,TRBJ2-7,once,TGTGCCAGCAGCTTCTACGGGACAGACTCCTATGAGCAGTACTTC,CASSFYGTDSYEQYF
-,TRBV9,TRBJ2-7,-,TGTGCCAGCAGCGTTGCAGGGTTCTCCTACGAGCAGTACTTC,CASSVAGFSYEQYF
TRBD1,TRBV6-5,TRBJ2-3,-,TGTGCCAGCAGTCCCCGAGGGGGCCCAGATACGCAGTATTTT,CASSPRGGPDTQYF
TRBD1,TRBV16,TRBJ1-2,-,TGTGCCAGCAGCCAATTTCGGGGACAGGGTAGCGTCTATGGCTACACCTTC,CASSQFRGQGSVYGYTF
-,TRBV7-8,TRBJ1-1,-,TGTGCCAGCAGCATATCCTCACGGGGGGACACTGAAGCTTTCTTT,CASSISSRGDTEAFF
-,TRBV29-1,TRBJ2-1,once,TGCAGCGTTGAAGGGCCGCACTACAATGAGCAGTTCTTC,CSVEGPHYNEQFF
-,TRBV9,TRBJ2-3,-,TGTGCCAGCAGCCAACTAGTAGCAGATACGCAGTATTTT,CASSQLVADTQYF
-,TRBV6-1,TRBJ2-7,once,TGTGCCAGCAGTGTTGCAGGCAATTCCTACGAGCAGTACTTC,CASSVAGNSYEQYF